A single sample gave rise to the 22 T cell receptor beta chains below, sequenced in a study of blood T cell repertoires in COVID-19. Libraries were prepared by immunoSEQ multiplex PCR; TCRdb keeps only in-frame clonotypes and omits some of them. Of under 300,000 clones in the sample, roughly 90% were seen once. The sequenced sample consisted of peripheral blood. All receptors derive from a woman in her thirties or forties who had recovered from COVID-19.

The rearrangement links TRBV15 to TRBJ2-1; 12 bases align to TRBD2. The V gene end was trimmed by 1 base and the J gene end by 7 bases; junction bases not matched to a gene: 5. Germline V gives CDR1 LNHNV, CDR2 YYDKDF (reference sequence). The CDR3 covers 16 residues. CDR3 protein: CATSRVLAGGLNEQFF. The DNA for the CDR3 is TGTGCCACCAGCAGAGTCCTAGCGGGAGGGTTGAATGAGCAGTTCTTC.

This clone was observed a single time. The CDR3 is CASSLGLAGRDTQYF. The CDR3 coding sequence is TGTGCCAGCAGCTTAGGGCTAGCGGGAAGAGATACGCAGTATTTT. V usage is TRBV11-2 and J usage is TRBJ2-3; 9 nucleotides match TRBD2. Losses at the gene ends were 1 base for V and 5 bases for J; bases not matched to a gene: 4. CDR3 length equals 15 residues. CDR1 and CDR2 (germline): SGHAT, FQNNGV.

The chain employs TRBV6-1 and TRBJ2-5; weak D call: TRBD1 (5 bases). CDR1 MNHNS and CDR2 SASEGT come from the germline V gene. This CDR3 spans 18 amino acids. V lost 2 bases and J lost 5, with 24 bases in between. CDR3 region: CASSELPPGPIRAETQYF. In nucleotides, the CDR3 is TGTGCCAGCAGTGAACTTCCTCCGGGTCCTATCAGGGCGGAGACCCAGTACTTC.

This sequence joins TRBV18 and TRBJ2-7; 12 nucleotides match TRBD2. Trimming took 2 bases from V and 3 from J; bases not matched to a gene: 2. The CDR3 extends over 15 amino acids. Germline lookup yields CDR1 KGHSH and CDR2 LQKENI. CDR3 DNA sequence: TGTGCCAGCTCACCAGAACTAGCGGGAGGCTACGAGCAGTACTTC. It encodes CASSPELAGGYEQYF.

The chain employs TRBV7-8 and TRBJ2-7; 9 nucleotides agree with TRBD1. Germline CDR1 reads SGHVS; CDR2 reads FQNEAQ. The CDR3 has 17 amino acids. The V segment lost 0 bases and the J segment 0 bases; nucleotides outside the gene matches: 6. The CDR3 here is CASSLAGTGPRSYEQYF. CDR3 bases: TGTGCCAGCAGCTTAGCAGGGACAGGGCCCCGCTCCTACGAGCAGTACTTC.

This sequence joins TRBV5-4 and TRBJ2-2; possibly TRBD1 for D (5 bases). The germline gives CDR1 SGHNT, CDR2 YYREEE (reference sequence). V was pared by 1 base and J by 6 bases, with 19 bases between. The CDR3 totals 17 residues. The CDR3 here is CASSLSGQAVWAGELFF. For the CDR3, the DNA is TGTGCCAGCAGCTTGTCAGGGCAGGCCGTCTGGGCCGGGGAGCTGTTTTTT. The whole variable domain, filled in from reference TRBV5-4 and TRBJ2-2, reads ETGVTQSPTHLIKTRGQQVTLRCSSQSGHNTVSWYQQALGQGPQFIFQYYREEENGRGNFPPRFSGLQFPNYSSELNVNALELDDSALYLCASSLSGQAVWAGELFFGEGSRLTVL.

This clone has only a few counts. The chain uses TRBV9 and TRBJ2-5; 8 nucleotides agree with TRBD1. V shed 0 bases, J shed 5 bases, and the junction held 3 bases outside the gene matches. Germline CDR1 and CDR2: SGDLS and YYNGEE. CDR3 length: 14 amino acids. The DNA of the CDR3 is TGTGCCAGCAGCGTAGCGACAGGGGTTGAGACCCAGTACTTC. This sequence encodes CASSVATGVETQYF. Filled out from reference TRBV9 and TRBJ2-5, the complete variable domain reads DSGVTQTPKHLITATGQRVTLRCSPRSGDLSVYWYQQSLDQGLQFLIQYYNGEERAKGNILERFSAQQFPDLHSELNLSSLELGDSALYFCASSVATGVETQYFGPGTRLLVL.

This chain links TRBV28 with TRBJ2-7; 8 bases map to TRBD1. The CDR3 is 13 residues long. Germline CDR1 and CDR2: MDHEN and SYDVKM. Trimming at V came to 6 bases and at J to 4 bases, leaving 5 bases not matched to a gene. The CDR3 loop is CASRDRVTYEQYF. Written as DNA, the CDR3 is TGTGCCAGCAGGGACAGGGTAACGTACGAGCAGTACTTC.

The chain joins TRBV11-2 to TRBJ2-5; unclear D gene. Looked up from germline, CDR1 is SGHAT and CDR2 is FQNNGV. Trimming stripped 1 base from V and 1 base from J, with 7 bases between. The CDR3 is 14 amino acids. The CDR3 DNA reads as TGTGCCAGCAGCTTAGTTCGGTCCCAAGAGACCCAGTACTTC. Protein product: CASSLVRSQETQYF.

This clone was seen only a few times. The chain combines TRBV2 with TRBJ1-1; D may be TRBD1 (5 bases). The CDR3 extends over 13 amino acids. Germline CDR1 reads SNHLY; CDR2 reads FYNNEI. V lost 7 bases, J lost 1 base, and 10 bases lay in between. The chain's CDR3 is CASKVTGNTEAFF. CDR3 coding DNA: TGTGCCAGCAAGGTTACAGGGAACACTGAAGCTTTCTTT.

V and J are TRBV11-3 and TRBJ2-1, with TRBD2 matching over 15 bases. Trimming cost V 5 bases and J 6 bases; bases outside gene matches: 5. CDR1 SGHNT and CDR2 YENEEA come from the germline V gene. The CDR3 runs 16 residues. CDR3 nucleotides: TGTGCCAGCAGCCGGACTAGCGGGAGGGCCATCAATGAGCAGTTCTTC. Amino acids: CASSRTSGRAINEQFF.

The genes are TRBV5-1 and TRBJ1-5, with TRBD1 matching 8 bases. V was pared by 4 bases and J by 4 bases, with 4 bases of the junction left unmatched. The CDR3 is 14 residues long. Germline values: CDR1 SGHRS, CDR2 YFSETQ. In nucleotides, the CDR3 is TGCGCCAGCAGCATTGGGACAGGAAATCAGCCCCAGCATTTT. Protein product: CASSIGTGNQPQHF.

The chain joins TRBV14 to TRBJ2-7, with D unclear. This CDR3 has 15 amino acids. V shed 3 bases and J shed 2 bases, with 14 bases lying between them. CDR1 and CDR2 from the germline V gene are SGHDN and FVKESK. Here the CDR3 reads CASSHPAFKPYEQYF. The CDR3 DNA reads TGTGCCAGCAGCCACCCCGCGTTTAAGCCCTACGAGCAGTACTTC.

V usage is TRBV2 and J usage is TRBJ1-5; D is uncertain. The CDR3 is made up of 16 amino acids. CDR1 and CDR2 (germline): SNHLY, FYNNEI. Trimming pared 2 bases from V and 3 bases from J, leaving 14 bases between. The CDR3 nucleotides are TGTGCCAGCAGTGAAAACCGCCCGCAACTCAATCAGCCCCAGCATTTT. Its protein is CASSENRPQLNQPQHF.

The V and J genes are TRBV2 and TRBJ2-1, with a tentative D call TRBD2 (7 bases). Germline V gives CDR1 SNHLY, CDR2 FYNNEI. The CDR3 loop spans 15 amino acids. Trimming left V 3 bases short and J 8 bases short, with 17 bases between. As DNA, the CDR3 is TGTGCCAGCAGTGAGGGAGGGGCCAGGGGTGATGAGCAGTTCTTC. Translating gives CASSEGGARGDEQFF.

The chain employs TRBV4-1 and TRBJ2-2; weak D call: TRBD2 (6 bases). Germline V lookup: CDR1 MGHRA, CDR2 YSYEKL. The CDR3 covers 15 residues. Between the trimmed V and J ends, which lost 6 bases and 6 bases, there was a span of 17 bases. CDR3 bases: TGCGCCAGCAGTCGAGGACCTGGAGGGGCCGGGGAGCTGTTTTTT. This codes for CASSRGPGGAGELFF.

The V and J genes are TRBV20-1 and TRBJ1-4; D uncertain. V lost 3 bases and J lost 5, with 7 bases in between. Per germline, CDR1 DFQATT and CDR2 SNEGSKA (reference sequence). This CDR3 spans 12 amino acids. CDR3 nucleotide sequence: TGCAGTGCTAGTGGTGTAAATGAAAAACTGTTTTTT. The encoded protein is CSASGVNEKLFF.

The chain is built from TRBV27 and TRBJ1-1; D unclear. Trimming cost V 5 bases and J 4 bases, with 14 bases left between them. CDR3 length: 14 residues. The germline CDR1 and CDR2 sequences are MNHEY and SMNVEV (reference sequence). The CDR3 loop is CASSPTAGGTEAFF. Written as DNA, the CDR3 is TGTGCCAGCAGTCCCACGGCAGGAGGCACTGAAGCTTTCTTT.

The CDR3 protein is CASSTTSGGGDTQYF. The DNA of the CDR3 is TGTGCCAGTAGTACGACTAGCGGGGGGGGAGATACGCAGTATTTT. The V call is TRBV19, the J call TRBJ2-3; 14 bases are shared with TRBD2. Germline CDR1 and CDR2: LNHDA and SQIVND (reference sequence). After removal of 4 bases from V and 5 bases from J, the junction contained 2 bases not matched to a gene. The CDR3 runs 15 residues.

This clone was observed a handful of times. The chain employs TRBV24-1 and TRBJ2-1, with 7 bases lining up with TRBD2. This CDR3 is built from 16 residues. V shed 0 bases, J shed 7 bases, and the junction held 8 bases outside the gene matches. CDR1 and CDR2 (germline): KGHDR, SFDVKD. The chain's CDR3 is CATSDLGLGFENEQFF. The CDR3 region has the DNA TGTGCCACCAGTGATTTGGGACTAGGATTTGAAAATGAGCAGTTCTTC.

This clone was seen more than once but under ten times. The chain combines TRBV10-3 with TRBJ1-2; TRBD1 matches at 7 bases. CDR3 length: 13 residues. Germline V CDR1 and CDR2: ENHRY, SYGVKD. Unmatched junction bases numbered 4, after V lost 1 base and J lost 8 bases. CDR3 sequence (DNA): TGTGCCATCAGTGAGTACGGGGACAGAGGCTACACCTTC. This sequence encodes CAISEYGDRGYTF.

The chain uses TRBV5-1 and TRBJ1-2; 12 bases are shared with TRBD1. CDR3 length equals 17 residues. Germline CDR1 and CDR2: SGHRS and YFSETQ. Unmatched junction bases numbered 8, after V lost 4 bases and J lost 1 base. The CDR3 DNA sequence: TGCGCCAGCAGCCTGGGACAGGGGGCGAACCTTAACTATGGCTACACCTTC. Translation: CASSLGQGANLNYGYTF.